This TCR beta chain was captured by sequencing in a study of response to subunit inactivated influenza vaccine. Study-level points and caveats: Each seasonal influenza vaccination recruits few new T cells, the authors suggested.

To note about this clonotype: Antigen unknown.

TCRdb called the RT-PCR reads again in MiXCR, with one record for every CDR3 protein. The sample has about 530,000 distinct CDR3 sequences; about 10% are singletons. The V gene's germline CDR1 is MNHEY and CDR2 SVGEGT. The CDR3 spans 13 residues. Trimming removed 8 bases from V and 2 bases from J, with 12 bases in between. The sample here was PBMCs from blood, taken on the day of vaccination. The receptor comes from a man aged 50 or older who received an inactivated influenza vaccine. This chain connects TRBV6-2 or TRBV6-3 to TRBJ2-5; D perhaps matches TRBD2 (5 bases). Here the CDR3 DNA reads TGTGCCAGCGGACTCGCTTGGCAAGAGACCCAGTACTTC. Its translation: CASGLAWQETQYF.